The rows below give T cell receptor beta chains drawn from one sample of a study of blood T cell repertoires in COVID-19. The method was immunoSEQ multiplex PCR; TCRdb's version includes in-frame clones alone and lacks a portion of them. The sample contains about 320,000 clones, approximately 82% of which appear only once. Sequenced input: peripheral blood. Receptors originate from a woman in her forties or fifties with acute or convalescent COVID-19. CDR3s include the opening cysteine and the closing phenylalanine or tryptophan. The D gene is left open where the match is weak. Only part of the rows carry a size: once, few, many, or a class if the clone is expanded.

v_gene: TRBV9; j_gene: TRBJ1-2; d_gene: -; len: 13; abundance: -; CDR3aa: CASSPDFWDGLAF; CDR3nt: TGTGCCAGCAGCCCGGATTTTTGGGACGGACTAGCCTTC
v_gene: TRBV7-9; j_gene: TRBJ2-7; d_gene: -; len: 17; abundance: few; CDR3aa: CASSFSVGAPARDEQYF; CDR3nt: TGTGCCAGCAGCTTCTCTGTGGGGGCCCCCGCAAGGGACGAGCAGTACTTC
v_gene: TRBV4-2; j_gene: TRBJ2-3; d_gene: TRBD2; len: 15; abundance: -; CDR3aa: CASSPPPGGTDTQYF; CDR3nt: TGTGCCAGCAGCCCTCCACCGGGGGGAACAGATACGCAGTATTTT
v_gene: TRBV13; j_gene: TRBJ2-5; d_gene: TRBD1; len: 16; abundance: -; CDR3aa: CASSLGQHPGGETQYF; CDR3nt: TGTGCCAGCAGCCTCGGACAGCACCCAGGGGGAGAGACCCAGTACTTC
v_gene: TRBV6-2/TRBV6-3; j_gene: TRBJ2-3; d_gene: TRBD2; len: 18; abundance: -; CDR3aa: CASSPLLAGDPSTDTQYF; CDR3nt: TGTGCCAGCAGTCCGCTACTAGCGGGAGATCCAAGCACAGATACGCAGTATTTT
v_gene: TRBV30; j_gene: TRBJ2-1; d_gene: -; len: 12; abundance: -; CDR3aa: CAFQARYNEQFF; CDR3nt: TGTGCCTTCCAAGCGAGGTACAATGAGCAGTTCTTC
v_gene: TRBV5-5; j_gene: TRBJ2-2; d_gene: -; len: 16; abundance: -; CDR3aa: CASSLAVGRITGELFF; CDR3nt: TGTGCCAGCAGCTTGGCGGTCGGGAGAATCACCGGGGAGCTGTTTTTT
v_gene: TRBV27; j_gene: TRBJ1-2; d_gene: TRBD1; len: 13; abundance: -; CDR3aa: CASSLTGGRGYTF; CDR3nt: TGTGCCAGCAGTTTAACAGGGGGTAGGGGCTACACCTTC
v_gene: TRBV27; j_gene: TRBJ1-2; d_gene: -; len: 14; abundance: -; CDR3aa: CASSRHQDRYGYTF; CDR3nt: TGTGCCAGCAGTCGGCACCAGGATCGGTATGGCTACACCTTC
v_gene: TRBV12-5; j_gene: TRBJ1-1; d_gene: -; len: 12; abundance: -; CDR3aa: CASNRGYTEAFF; CDR3nt: TGTGCTAGTAATAGGGGATACACTGAAGCTTTCTTT
v_gene: TRBV6-4; j_gene: TRBJ2-3; d_gene: TRBD1; len: 16; abundance: -; CDR3aa: CASSGGQDLFPDTQYF; CDR3nt: TGTGCCAGCAGTGGGGGACAGGACCTCTTCCCAGATACGCAGTATTTT
v_gene: TRBV19; j_gene: TRBJ1-5; d_gene: TRBD1; len: 14; abundance: -; CDR3aa: CASSIRTGVQPQHF; CDR3nt: TGTGCCAGTAGTATCCGGACAGGGGTTCAGCCCCAGCATTTT
v_gene: TRBV6-6; j_gene: TRBJ1-5; d_gene: -; len: 13; abundance: -; CDR3aa: CASSTGSNQPQHF; CDR3nt: TGTGCCAGCAGTACAGGTTCCAATCAGCCCCAGCATTTT
v_gene: TRBV5-8; j_gene: TRBJ1-5; d_gene: TRBD1; len: 13; abundance: few; CDR3aa: CASSLARGQPQHF; CDR3nt: TGTGCCAGCAGCTTGGCCAGGGGGCAGCCCCAGCATTTT
v_gene: TRBV6-5; j_gene: TRBJ1-5; d_gene: -; len: 15; abundance: -; CDR3aa: CASSYSGREDQPQHF; CDR3nt: TGTGCCAGCAGTTACTCCGGCAGGGAGGATCAGCCCCAGCATTTT
v_gene: TRBV2; j_gene: TRBJ2-2; d_gene: -; len: 15; abundance: -; CDR3aa: CASSEGLASTGELFF; CDR3nt: TGTGCCAGCAGTGAGGGTCTAGCTTCCACCGGGGAGCTGTTTTTT
v_gene: TRBV13; j_gene: TRBJ1-4; d_gene: -; len: 14; abundance: -; CDR3aa: CASSLPGKGEKLFF; CDR3nt: TGTGCCAGCAGCTTACCGGGGAAAGGTGAAAAACTGTTTTTT
v_gene: TRBV6-1; j_gene: TRBJ1-5; d_gene: TRBD1; len: 16; abundance: -; CDR3aa: CASSETPGQQNQPQHF; CDR3nt: TGTGCCAGCAGTGAAACCCCGGGACAGCAGAATCAGCCCCAGCATTTT
v_gene: TRBV27; j_gene: TRBJ1-2; d_gene: TRBD1; len: 14; abundance: once; CDR3aa: CASGQGAILDGYTF; CDR3nt: TGTGCCAGCGGACAGGGGGCTATTTTGGATGGCTACACCTTC
v_gene: TRBV19; j_gene: TRBJ2-1; d_gene: TRBD2; len: 17; abundance: -; CDR3aa: CASSIGTSGSPYNEQFF; CDR3nt: TGTGCCAGTAGTATTGGGACTAGCGGGAGTCCCTACAATGAGCAGTTCTTC
v_gene: TRBV24-1; j_gene: TRBJ2-5; d_gene: TRBD1; len: 16; abundance: once; CDR3aa: CATSDPATGGQETQYF; CDR3nt: TGTGCCACCAGTGATCCCGCGACAGGGGGCCAAGAGACCCAGTACTTC
v_gene: TRBV10-1; j_gene: TRBJ1-2; d_gene: -; len: 17; abundance: -; CDR3aa: CASSESREVSLNYGYTF; CDR3nt: TGCGCCAGCAGTGAGTCGCGGGAGGTCAGCCTGAACTATGGCTACACCTTC
v_gene: TRBV7-2; j_gene: TRBJ1-2; d_gene: -; len: 17; abundance: -; CDR3aa: CASSSHPTLKTSYGYTF; CDR3nt: TGTGCCAGCAGCTCACACCCCACCCTTAAGACATCCTATGGCTACACCTTC
v_gene: TRBV19; j_gene: TRBJ2-6; d_gene: -; len: 17; abundance: -; CDR3aa: CASSIASGLSGANVLTF; CDR3nt: TGTGCCAGTAGTATCGCCTCGGGTCTCTCTGGGGCCAACGTCCTGACTTTC
v_gene: TRBV30; j_gene: TRBJ2-4; d_gene: -; len: 18; abundance: -; CDR3aa: CAWSAAGIDWWAKNIQYF; CDR3nt: TGTGCCTGGAGTGCCGCAGGGATCGATTGGTGGGCCAAAAACATTCAGTACTTC
v_gene: TRBV28; j_gene: TRBJ1-1; d_gene: TRBD1; len: 13; abundance: -; CDR3aa: CASSQGVSTEAFF; CDR3nt: TGTGCCAGCAGTCAGGGGGTAAGCACTGAAGCTTTCTTT
v_gene: TRBV5-4; j_gene: TRBJ2-3; d_gene: TRBD1; len: 15; abundance: -; CDR3aa: CASSSPGTGADTQYF; CDR3nt: TGTGCCAGCAGCTCACCCGGGACAGGGGCTGATACGCAGTATTTT
v_gene: TRBV4-1; j_gene: TRBJ1-5; d_gene: -; len: 15; abundance: -; CDR3aa: CASSQEGGWVQPQHF; CDR3nt: TGCGCCAGCAGCCAAGAAGGAGGGTGGGTTCAGCCCCAGCATTTT
v_gene: TRBV7-8; j_gene: TRBJ2-1; d_gene: -; len: 16; abundance: -; CDR3aa: CASSATTGRAYNEQFF; CDR3nt: TGTGCCAGCAGCGCTACTACAGGGAGGGCCTACAATGAGCAGTTCTTC
v_gene: TRBV27; j_gene: TRBJ2-3; d_gene: TRBD2; len: 18; abundance: once; CDR3aa: CASSFPGLAGGLGDTQYF; CDR3nt: TGTGCCAGCAGTTTTCCGGGACTAGCGGGGGGCCTCGGGGATACGCAGTATTTT
v_gene: TRBV19; j_gene: TRBJ1-2; d_gene: TRBD1; len: 15; abundance: few; CDR3aa: CASSSPRTGNYGYTF; CDR3nt: TGTGCCAGTAGTAGCCCCCGGACAGGGAACTATGGCTACACCTTC
v_gene: TRBV19; j_gene: TRBJ1-2; d_gene: TRBD1; len: 17; abundance: -; CDR3aa: CASSIVGGTGAPYGYTF; CDR3nt: TGTGCCAGTAGTATAGTGGGGGGGACAGGGGCGCCCTATGGCTACACCTTC
v_gene: TRBV24-1; j_gene: TRBJ2-3; d_gene: TRBD1; len: 14; abundance: -; CDR3aa: CATRATGEADTQYF; CDR3nt: TGTGCCACCAGAGCCACAGGGGAAGCAGATACGCAGTATTTT
v_gene: TRBV5-1; j_gene: TRBJ2-2; d_gene: -; len: 15; abundance: -; CDR3aa: CASCKDSQSVGELFF; CDR3nt: TGCGCCAGCTGTAAGGACTCCCAAAGTGTCGGGGAGCTGTTTTTT
v_gene: TRBV10-3; j_gene: TRBJ2-1; d_gene: TRBD1; len: 14; abundance: -; CDR3aa: CAISEATGGLEQFF; CDR3nt: TGTGCCATCAGTGAGGCGACAGGGGGGCTTGAGCAGTTCTTC
v_gene: TRBV11-3; j_gene: TRBJ2-5; d_gene: -; len: 12; abundance: -; CDR3aa: CASSDGEETQYF; CDR3nt: TGTGCCAGCAGCGACGGGGAAGAGACCCAGTACTTC
v_gene: TRBV30; j_gene: TRBJ2-5; d_gene: TRBD2; len: 13; abundance: -; CDR3aa: CASTGLAEETQYF; CDR3nt: TGTGCCTCGACGGGACTAGCGGAAGAGACCCAGTACTTC
v_gene: TRBV10-1; j_gene: TRBJ2-3; d_gene: -; len: 12; abundance: -; CDR3aa: CASSEHLDTQYF; CDR3nt: TGCGCCAGCAGTGAACACCTAGATACGCAGTATTTT
v_gene: TRBV10-2; j_gene: TRBJ1-3; d_gene: -; len: 14; abundance: few; CDR3aa: CASSQDSSGNTIYF; CDR3nt: TGCGCCAGCAGTCAGGACAGCTCTGGAAACACCATATATTTT
v_gene: TRBV27; j_gene: TRBJ1-6; d_gene: TRBD1; len: 15; abundance: -; CDR3aa: CASSSQDRDNSPLHF; CDR3nt: TGTGCCAGCAGTTCCCAGGACAGGGATAATTCACCCCTCCACTTT
v_gene: TRBV7-2; j_gene: TRBJ2-2; d_gene: TRBD1; len: 15; abundance: few; CDR3aa: CASKKGASQSGELFF; CDR3nt: TGTGCCAGCAAGAAGGGGGCAAGTCAGTCCGGGGAGCTGTTTTTT
v_gene: TRBV10-3; j_gene: TRBJ2-7; d_gene: TRBD1; len: 13; abundance: -; CDR3aa: CAISTGRGDEQYF; CDR3nt: TGTGCCATTTCGACAGGGAGAGGCGACGAGCAGTACTTC
v_gene: TRBV5-1; j_gene: TRBJ2-3; d_gene: -; len: 13; abundance: -; CDR3aa: CASSRAGRDTQYF; CDR3nt: TGCGCCAGCAGCAGGGCAGGGAGGGATACGCAGTATTTT
v_gene: TRBV14; j_gene: TRBJ2-7; d_gene: -; len: 14; abundance: -; CDR3aa: CASSQEGRGSEQYF; CDR3nt: TGTGCCAGCAGCCAAGAGGGTCGAGGATCGGAGCAGTACTTC
v_gene: TRBV4-2; j_gene: TRBJ2-2; d_gene: -; len: 15; abundance: -; CDR3aa: CASSQGRTDTGELFF; CDR3nt: TGTGCCAGCAGCCAAGGGCGCACAGACACCGGGGAGCTGTTTTTT
v_gene: TRBV11-3; j_gene: TRBJ1-1; d_gene: -; len: 13; abundance: -; CDR3aa: CASSFSRDTEAFF; CDR3nt: TGTGCCAGCAGCTTTAGCAGGGACACTGAAGCTTTCTTT
v_gene: TRBV5-1; j_gene: TRBJ1-6; d_gene: -; len: 13; abundance: -; CDR3aa: CASSLTTNSPLHF; CDR3nt: TGCGCCAGCAGCCTGACAACGAATTCACCCCTCCACTTT
v_gene: TRBV5-4; j_gene: TRBJ1-6; d_gene: -; len: 14; abundance: many; CDR3aa: CASSLEGVDSPLHF; CDR3nt: TGTGCCAGCAGCTTGGAAGGGGTGGACTCACCCCTCCACTTT
v_gene: TRBV5-1; j_gene: TRBJ2-5; d_gene: TRBD2; len: 15; abundance: -; CDR3aa: CASSFSLAGGETQYF; CDR3nt: TGCGCCAGCAGCTTCTCTCTAGCGGGGGGAGAGACCCAGTACTTC
v_gene: TRBV7-9; j_gene: TRBJ1-5; d_gene: -; len: 14; abundance: -; CDR3aa: CASSQEGRGQPQHF; CDR3nt: TGTGCCAGCAGCCAGGAGGGGCGCGGGCAGCCCCAGCATTTT
v_gene: TRBV11-3; j_gene: TRBJ1-1; d_gene: -; len: 14; abundance: -; CDR3aa: CASSLSSSPAEAFF; CDR3nt: TGTGCCAGCAGCTTAAGCTCGAGCCCCGCTGAAGCTTTCTTT
v_gene: TRBV6-5; j_gene: TRBJ1-5; d_gene: -; len: 14; abundance: -; CDR3aa: CASIRSLSNQPQHF; CDR3nt: TGTGCCAGCATTCGGTCCCTTAGCAATCAGCCCCAGCATTTT
v_gene: TRBV20-1; j_gene: TRBJ1-2; d_gene: -; len: 13; abundance: -; CDR3aa: CSASFSSDYGYTF; CDR3nt: TGCAGTGCTAGTTTTTCGTCAGACTATGGCTACACCTTC
v_gene: TRBV3-1/TRBV3-2; j_gene: TRBJ1-2; d_gene: TRBD1; len: 12; abundance: -; CDR3aa: CASSQGTGGYTF; CDR3nt: TGTGCCAGCAGCCAAGGGACAGGAGGCTACACCTTC
v_gene: TRBV7-2; j_gene: TRBJ2-3; d_gene: TRBD2; len: 16; abundance: -; CDR3aa: CASSMGLAMSTDTQYF; CDR3nt: TGTGCCAGCAGCATGGGACTAGCGATGAGCACAGATACGCAGTATTTT
v_gene: TRBV3-1/TRBV3-2; j_gene: TRBJ2-4; d_gene: TRBD1; len: 13; abundance: -; CDR3aa: CASSQGQGQGEYF; CDR3nt: TGTGCCAGCAGCCAAGGACAGGGCCAGGGGGAGTACTTC
v_gene: TRBV5-8; j_gene: TRBJ1-4; d_gene: TRBD1; len: 14; abundance: once; CDR3aa: CASNSQGPNEKLFF; CDR3nt: TGTGCCAGCAACTCACAGGGGCCTAATGAAAAACTGTTTTTT
v_gene: TRBV2; j_gene: TRBJ2-3; d_gene: TRBD2; len: 14; abundance: once; CDR3aa: CASSVSGGQDTQYF; CDR3nt: TGTGCCAGCAGCGTTAGCGGGGGGCAAGATACGCAGTATTTT
v_gene: TRBV2; j_gene: TRBJ1-3; d_gene: -; len: 14; abundance: -; CDR3aa: CASSVLQSGNTIYF; CDR3nt: TGTGCCAGCAGTGTTTTACAGAGCGGAAACACCATATATTTT